Following are 16 T cell receptor beta chains from one sample sequenced in a study of regulatory T cells in long-lasting Graves disease (dated by TCRdb to 2020 to 2023). This specimen's time point label, interpreted: newly diagnosed GD, antithyroid drugs for less than 3 months. RNA was extracted from PBMCs in TRIzol for both TCR sequencing and RNA sequencing. The library was built by means of multiplex PCR. The sequencer listed for this sample is Illumina HiSeq 4000. iRepertoire HTBI primers and Arm-PCR amplification of CDR3 regions were used to construct TCR beta libraries. The raw public data were reprocessed by TCRdb itself: fastp quality trimming at Q25, MiXCR clonotype calling, in-frame beta chains only. Each record represents a unique CDR3 protein, reported with the most common genes and DNA among its rows. This sample holds around 500,000 distinct CDR3 sequences; about 11% were observed only once. The ten top clones hold roughly 8.2% of the sample.

The same sample was also used in a study of T cells in Graves' hyperthyroidism and ophthalmopathy.

The sample was peripheral blood mononuclear cells (PBMCs), taken at new diagnosis, from a patient treated with antithyroid drugs. Receptors were obtained from a woman aged 25 to 39 with Graves disease. Donor details come from another sample of the same person, matched by shared clones.

This chain connects TRBV6-2 or TRBV6-3 to TRBJ2-7, with 9 bases aligning to TRBD2. J gave up 3 bases and V 0 bases, and 3 bases lay outside the gene matches. CDR1 is MNHEY, CDR2 SVGEGT, per germline. The CDR3 spans 15 residues. CDR3 in amino acids: CASSYSRTSDYEQYF. Written as DNA, the CDR3 is TGTGCCAGCAGTTACTCCCGGACTAGCGACTACGAGCAGTACTTC.

This clonotype was found a few times. This chain connects TRBV3-1 to TRBJ2-7, with 8 bases matching TRBD2. J gave up 6 bases and V 0 bases, and 10 bases lay outside the gene matches. CDR1 is LGHDT and CDR2 is YNNKEL in the germline V gene (reference sequence). The CDR3 extends over 16 amino acids. CDR3 nucleotide sequence: TGTGCCAGCAGCCAAGAATGGAAGCGGGAGTCAGGCGAGCAGTACTTC. Protein: CASSQEWKRESGEQYF.

This clonotype was picked up many times. The chain couples TRBV2 to TRBJ1-1; D unclear. The CDR3 loop spans 16 amino acids. The V and J ends lost 1 base and 5 bases respectively, with 17 bases between them. CDR1 SNHLY and CDR2 FYNNEI come from the germline V gene. CDR3 amino acids: CASSEGRFPSGTEAFF. CDR3 sequence (DNA): TGTGCCAGCAGTGAAGGACGGTTCCCAAGTGGGACTGAAGCTTTCTTT.

There are many counts of this clonotype. The chain employs TRBV7-2 and TRBJ2-1, with D unresolved. The V end lost 0 bases, the J end lost 6 bases, and 6 bases lay between the germline ends. Germline V gives CDR1 SGHTA, CDR2 FQGNSA. This CDR3 is built from 13 residues. CDR3 amino acids: CASSLARPNEQFF. The CDR3 coding sequence is TGTGCCAGCAGCTTAGCGCGTCCCAATGAGCAGTTCTTC.

This chain connects TRBV12-3 or TRBV12-4 to TRBJ2-5; TRBD1 agrees at 7 bases. V trimming: 3 bases; J trimming: 2 bases; junction bases outside the gene matches: 6. This CDR3 is built from 15 residues. The CDR3 sequence: CASSFARGFQETQYF. CDR3 nucleotides: TGTGCCAGCAGTTTTGCCAGGGGGTTTCAAGAGACCCAGTACTTC.

This chain uses TRBV20-1 with TRBJ1-3; the D gene is possibly TRBD1 (5 bases). V was cut by 6 bases and J by 1 base, with 10 bases left in between. Per the germline V gene, CDR1 is DFQATT and CDR2 is SNEGSKA (reference sequence). There are 13 residues in the CDR3. CDR3 nucleotide sequence: TGCAGTGCGAGCCAGGGATCTGGAAACACCATATATTTT. Translated: CSASQGSGNTIYF.

This clonotype was detected many times. The V gene is TRBV12-3 or TRBV12-4, the J gene TRBJ2-7; TRBD1 agrees at 12 bases. This CDR3 spans 15 amino acids. With V trimmed by 5 bases and J by 7 bases, 9 bases remained unmatched. In DNA, the CDR3 is TGTGCCAGCAGTCCCCCGGGACAGGGGGCGTCTGAGCAGTACTTC. Protein sequence: CASSPPGQGASEQYF.

This clonotype was observed a handful of times. The gene calls are TRBV27 and TRBJ2-1, with 15 bases fitting TRBD2. CDR3 length equals 19 residues. Germline lookup yields CDR1 MNHEY and CDR2 SMNVEV (reference sequence). V trimming: 0 bases; J trimming: 12 bases; junction bases outside the gene matches: 15. The CDR3 here is CASSLSTPGLAGGRYWQFF. CDR3 DNA: TGTGCCAGCAGTTTATCAACGCCCGGACTAGCGGGAGGGCGGTATTGGCAGTTCTTC.

The V gene is TRBV9, the J gene TRBJ2-6; 10 nucleotides line up with TRBD1. CDR1 is SGDLS and CDR2 is YYNGEE in the germline V gene. V trimming: 3 bases; J trimming: 14 bases; junction bases outside the gene matches: 11. This CDR3 has 15 amino acids. The CDR3, as DNA: TGTGCCAGCAGCGGATCCGGGACAGGGGCTTTATTCCTGACTTTC. Protein product: CASSGSGTGALFLTF.

This clonotype was detected a few times. This may be a read error, as it is one base from a much larger clone. The CDR3 region is CATRDRSDYGYTF. The CDR3 DNA sequence: TGTGCCACCAGGGACAGGAGTGACTATGGCTACACCTTC. The genes are TRBV10-3 and TRBJ1-2, with TRBD1 matching 8 bases. The CDR3 is 13 amino acids. Losses at the gene ends were 10 bases for V and 3 bases for J; bases not matched to a gene: 7. Germline values: CDR1 ENHRY, CDR2 SYGVKD.

This clonotype showed up many times. The V gene is TRBV27, the J gene TRBJ2-7; D not resolved. This CDR3 is 14 amino acids long. Germline lookup yields CDR1 MNHEY and CDR2 SMNVEV (reference sequence). V was trimmed by 5 bases and J by 2 bases, leaving 13 bases between them. The CDR3 nucleotides read TGTGCCAGCAGTCCACGCGTGGACCCCTACGAGCAGTACTTC. This translates into CASSPRVDPYEQYF.

The table lists this clonotype with many counts. The rearrangement links TRBV7-9 to TRBJ1-3; D not certain. This CDR3 region has 17 residues. Germline CDR1 reads SEHNR; CDR2 reads FQNEAQ (reference sequence). The V and J ends lost 4 bases and 2 bases respectively, with 18 bases between them. The CDR3 region has the DNA TGTGCCAGCAGCTCCCTGACCGATACCTTAACTGGAAACACCATATATTTT. Translation: CASSSLTDTLTGNTIYF.

This clonotype turned up a few times. V gene TRBV4-2 combines with J gene TRBJ2-1; 11 bases match TRBD2. Looked up from germline, CDR1 is LGHNA and CDR2 is YNFKEQ. V lost 4 bases to trimming and J lost 6 bases; unmatched junction nucleotides: 14. There are 18 residues in the CDR3. CDR3 in amino acids: CASSRLTSGTNRANEQFF. The DNA of the CDR3 is TGTGCCAGCAGCCGCCTGACTAGCGGGACTAATAGAGCCAATGAGCAGTTCTTC.

This clonotype was found many times. The chain uses TRBV15 and TRBJ1-1; a weak D match, TRBD1 (5 bases). The CDR3 runs to 14 residues. Trimming removed 0 bases at V and 2 bases at J, with 7 bases between. Looked up from germline, CDR1 is LNHNV and CDR2 is YYDKDF (reference sequence). CDR3 nucleotides: TGTGCCACCAGCAGAGATAGGACAAACACTGAAGCTTTCTTT. It codes for CATSRDRTNTEAFF. The variable domain in full, completed from reference TRBV15 and TRBJ1-1, reads DAMVIQNPRYQVTQFGKPVTLSCSQTLNHNVMYWYQQKSSQAPKLLFHYYDKDFNNEADTPDNFQSRRPNTSFCFLDIRSPGLGDTAMYLCATSRDRTNTEAFFGQGTRLTVV.

J is TRBJ1-1 and V is TRBV5-6; D may be TRBD1 (5 bases). The length of the CDR3 is 15 residues. Germline CDR1 and CDR2: SGHDT and YYEEEE. Trimming stripped 3 bases from V and 0 bases from J, with 12 bases between. CDR3 region: CASSSWGPLNTEAFF. In DNA form, the CDR3 reads TGTGCCAGCAGCTCCTGGGGACCTTTGAACACTGAAGCTTTCTTT.

This clonotype was counted many times. The junction and the germline gene differ at one end; a read error may be behind it. This chain uses TRBV10-2 with TRBJ1-1; D call uncertain. In germline, CDR1 is WSHSY, CDR2 SAAADI. The CDR3 sequence is 13 residues long. The CDR3 region is CASSDWSGTEAFF. The CDR3 DNA sequence: TGTGCCAGCAGTGATTGGAGCGGAACTGAAGCTTTCTTT.